The sequence of this T cell receptor (beta chain) was determined in a study of blood T cell repertoires in COVID-19. V was shortened by 3 bases and J by 7 bases, with 15 bases between the two germline ends. This CDR3 has 15 amino acids. The germline V gene has CDR1 LGHDT and CDR2 YNNKEL (reference sequence). Original processing methods: Nucleated cell number was recorded as an estimate derived from reference gene primer amplification. Sequencing was performed with immunoSEQ multiplex PCR; in TCRdb, only in-frame clones are kept and a portion is missing. V and J calls and clone size are given by that table; D and trimming were obtained from the DNA. Of under 150,000 clones in the sample, about 75% were seen once. Study members were between 18 and 89 years old and lived in over 20 US regions. Either two negative PCRs, clearance, or symptom resolution qualified Cohort 3 donors as recovered.

The V call is TRBV3-1 (or the pseudogene TRBV3-2), the J call TRBJ1-4; D is unresolved. Sequences were obtained from PBMCs or T cells enriched from blood (not recorded which). This clonotype was obtained from a woman aged 50 to 60 who had recovered from COVID-19. The CDR3 DNA sequence: TGTGCCAGCAGCCACGCTGGGGATAGCGGTGAAAAACTGTTTTTT. This encodes CASSHAGDSGEKLFF.